This T cell receptor beta chain comes out of a study of blood T cell repertoires in COVID-19. For the study at large: Material from acute and convalescent COVID-19 was sourced from the United States, Italy and Spain. PBMCs, B-cell-depleted T cells, or T cells were the source of the cDNA or gDNA that made up the material.

While infection was still active, Seattle patients were enrolled and then followed longitudinally. This clone occurred a few times. Original processing notes: It was from reference gene primer amplification that nucleated cell counts were estimated. Data came from immunoSEQ multiplex PCR; TCRdb stores just in-frame clones and leaves some out. V, J and clone size were drawn from that table, and D and trimming were deduced from the DNA. The sample yields about 38,000 clones, roughly 70% seen once. V lost 5 bases, J lost 3 bases, and 5 bases stayed unmatched. CDR1 is MNHEY, CDR2 SVGEGT, per germline. The CDR3 is 14 residues long.

The sequence came from a man between 65 and 85 years old with COVID-19, enrolled during active disease. The specimen sequenced was peripheral blood. The chain carries TRBV6-2 or TRBV6-3 and TRBJ1-2; 8 positions agree with TRBD1. As DNA, the CDR3 is TGTGCCAGCAGTCCACGGACAGGGTACTATGGCTACACCTTC. It encodes CASSPRTGYYGYTF.